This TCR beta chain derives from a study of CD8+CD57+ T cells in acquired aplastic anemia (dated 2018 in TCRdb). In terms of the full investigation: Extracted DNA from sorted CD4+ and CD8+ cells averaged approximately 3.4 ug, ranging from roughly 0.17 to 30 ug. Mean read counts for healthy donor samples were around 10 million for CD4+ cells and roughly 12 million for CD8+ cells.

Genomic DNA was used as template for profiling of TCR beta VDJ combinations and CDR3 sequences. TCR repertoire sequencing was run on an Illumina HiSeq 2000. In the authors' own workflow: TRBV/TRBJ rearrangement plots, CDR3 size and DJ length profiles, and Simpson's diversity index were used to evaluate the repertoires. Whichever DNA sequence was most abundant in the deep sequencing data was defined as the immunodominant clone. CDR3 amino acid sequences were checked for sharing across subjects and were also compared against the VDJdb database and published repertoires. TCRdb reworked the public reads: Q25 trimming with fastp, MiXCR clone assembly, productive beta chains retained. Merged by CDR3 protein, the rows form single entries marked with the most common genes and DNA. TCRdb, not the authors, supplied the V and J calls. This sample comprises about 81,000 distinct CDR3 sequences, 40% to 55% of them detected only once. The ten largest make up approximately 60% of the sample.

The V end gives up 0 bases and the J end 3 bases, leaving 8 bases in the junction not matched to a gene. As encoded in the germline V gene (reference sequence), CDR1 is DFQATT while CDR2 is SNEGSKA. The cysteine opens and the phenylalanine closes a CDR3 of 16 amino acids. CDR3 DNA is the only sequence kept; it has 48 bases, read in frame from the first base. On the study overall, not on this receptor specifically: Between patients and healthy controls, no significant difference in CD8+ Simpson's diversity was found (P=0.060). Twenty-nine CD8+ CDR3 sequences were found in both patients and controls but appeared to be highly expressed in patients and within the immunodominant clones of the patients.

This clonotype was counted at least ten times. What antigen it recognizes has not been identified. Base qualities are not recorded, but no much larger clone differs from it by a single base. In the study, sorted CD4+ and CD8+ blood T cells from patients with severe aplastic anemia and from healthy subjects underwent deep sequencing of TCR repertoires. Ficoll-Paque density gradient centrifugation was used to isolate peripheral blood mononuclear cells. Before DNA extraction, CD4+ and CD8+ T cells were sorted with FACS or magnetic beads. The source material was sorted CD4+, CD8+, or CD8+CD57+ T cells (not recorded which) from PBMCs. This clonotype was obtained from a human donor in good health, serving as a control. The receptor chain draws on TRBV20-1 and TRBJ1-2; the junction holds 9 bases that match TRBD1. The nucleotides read TGCAGTGCTAGAGATACAGGGGGCGGGCTAGACTATGGCTACACCTTC. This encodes CSARDTGGGLDYGYTF.